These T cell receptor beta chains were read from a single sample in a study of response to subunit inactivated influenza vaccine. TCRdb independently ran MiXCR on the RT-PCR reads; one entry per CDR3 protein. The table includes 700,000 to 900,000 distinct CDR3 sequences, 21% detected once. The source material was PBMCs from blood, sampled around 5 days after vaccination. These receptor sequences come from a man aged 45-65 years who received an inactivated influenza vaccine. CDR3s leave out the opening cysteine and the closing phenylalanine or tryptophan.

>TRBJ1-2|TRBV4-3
ASSQALVGPPGSYGYT
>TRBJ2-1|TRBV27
ASSFLTRYRSYNEQF
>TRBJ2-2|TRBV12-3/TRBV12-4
ASSSHGTGYGELF
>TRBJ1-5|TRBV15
ATSSEQGSNQPQH
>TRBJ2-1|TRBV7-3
ASRPGERGLNNEQF
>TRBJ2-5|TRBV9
ASSAGLERETQY
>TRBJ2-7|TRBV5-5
ASSLSGLPAYEQY
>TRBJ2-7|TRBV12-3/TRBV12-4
ASSSLSYEQY
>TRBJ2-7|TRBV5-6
ASSLGTGAYEQY
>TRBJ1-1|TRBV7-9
ASSEQRLNTEAF
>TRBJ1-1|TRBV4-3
ASSQEFGTNTEAF
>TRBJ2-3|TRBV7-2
ASSLAGATLTDTQY